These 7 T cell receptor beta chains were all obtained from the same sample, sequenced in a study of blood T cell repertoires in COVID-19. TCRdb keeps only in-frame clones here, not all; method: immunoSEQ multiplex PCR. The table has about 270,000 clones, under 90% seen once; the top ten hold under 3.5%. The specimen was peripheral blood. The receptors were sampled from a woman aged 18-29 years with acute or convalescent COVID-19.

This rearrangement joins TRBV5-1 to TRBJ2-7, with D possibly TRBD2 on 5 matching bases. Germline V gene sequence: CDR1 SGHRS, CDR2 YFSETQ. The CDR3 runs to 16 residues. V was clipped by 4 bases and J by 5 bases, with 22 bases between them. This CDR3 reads CASSRVTFAGGHEQYF. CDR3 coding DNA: TGCGCCAGCAGCAGGGTAACCTTTGCGGGTGGCCACGAGCAGTACTTC. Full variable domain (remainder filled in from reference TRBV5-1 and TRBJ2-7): KAGVTQTPRYLIKTRGQQVTLSCSPISGHRSVSWYQQTPGQGLQFLFEYFSETQRNKGNFPGRFSGRQFSNSRSEMNVSTLELGDSALYLCASSRVTFAGGHEQYFGPGTRLTVT.

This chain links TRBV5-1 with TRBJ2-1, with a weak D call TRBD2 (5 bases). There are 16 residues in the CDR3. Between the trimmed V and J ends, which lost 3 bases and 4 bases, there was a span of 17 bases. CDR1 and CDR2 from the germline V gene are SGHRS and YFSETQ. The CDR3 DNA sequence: TGCGCCAGCAGCTCCGGGGATTTGGGGTTTTACAATGAGCAGTTCTTC. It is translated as CASSSGDLGFYNEQFF.

The CDR3 sequence: CASSPEELTEAFF. CDR3 in DNA: TGCGCCAGCAGCCCCGAGGAACTTACTGAAGCTTTCTTT. V and J are TRBV5-1 and TRBJ1-1, with D unclear. Germline loops: CDR1 SGHRS, CDR2 YFSETQ. Trimming cost V 4 bases and J 5 bases, with 12 bases left between them. The length of the CDR3 is 13 residues.

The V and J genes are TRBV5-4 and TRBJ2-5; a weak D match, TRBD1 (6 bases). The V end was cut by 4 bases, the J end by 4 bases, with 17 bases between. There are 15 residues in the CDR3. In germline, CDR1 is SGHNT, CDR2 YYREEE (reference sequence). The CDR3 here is CASSLDTGMAETQYF. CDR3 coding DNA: TGTGCCAGCAGCCTGGACACAGGGATGGCAGAGACCCAGTACTTC. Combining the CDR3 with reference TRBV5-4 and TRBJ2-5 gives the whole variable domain ETGVTQSPTHLIKTRGQQVTLRCSSQSGHNTVSWYQQALGQGPQFIFQYYREEENGRGNFPPRFSGLQFPNYSSELNVNALELDDSALYLCASSLDTGMAETQYFGPGTRLLVL.

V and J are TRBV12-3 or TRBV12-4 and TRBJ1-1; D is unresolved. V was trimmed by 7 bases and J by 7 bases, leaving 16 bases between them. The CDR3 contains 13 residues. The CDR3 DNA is TGTGCCAGCACCAACCCGGTCGGGAGTGAAGCTTTCTTT. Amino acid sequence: CASTNPVGSEAFF.

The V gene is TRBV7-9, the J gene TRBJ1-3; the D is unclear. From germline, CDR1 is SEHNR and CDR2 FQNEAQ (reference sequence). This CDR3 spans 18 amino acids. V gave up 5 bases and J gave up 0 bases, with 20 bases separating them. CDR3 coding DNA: TGTGCCAGCAGCCGGCGGGGTTGGGTGTCGACCTCTGGAAACACCATATATTTT. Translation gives CASSRRGWVSTSGNTIYF.

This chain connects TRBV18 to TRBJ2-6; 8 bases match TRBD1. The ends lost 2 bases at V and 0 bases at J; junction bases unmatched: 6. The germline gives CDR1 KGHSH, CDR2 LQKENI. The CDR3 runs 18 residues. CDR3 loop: CASSPRGGQGSGANVLTF. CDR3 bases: TGTGCCAGCTCACCAAGGGGAGGACAGGGCTCTGGGGCCAACGTCCTGACTTTC.